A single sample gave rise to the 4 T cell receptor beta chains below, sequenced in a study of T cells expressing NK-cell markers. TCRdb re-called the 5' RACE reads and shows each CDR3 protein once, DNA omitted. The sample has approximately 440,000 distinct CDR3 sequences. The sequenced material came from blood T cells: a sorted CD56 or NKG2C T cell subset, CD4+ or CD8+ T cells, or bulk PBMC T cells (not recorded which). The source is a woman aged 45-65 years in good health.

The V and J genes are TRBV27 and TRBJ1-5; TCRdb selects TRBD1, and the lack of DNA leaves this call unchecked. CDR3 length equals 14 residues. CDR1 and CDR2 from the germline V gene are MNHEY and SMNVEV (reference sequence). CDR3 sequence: CASSLSAGDEAQHF.

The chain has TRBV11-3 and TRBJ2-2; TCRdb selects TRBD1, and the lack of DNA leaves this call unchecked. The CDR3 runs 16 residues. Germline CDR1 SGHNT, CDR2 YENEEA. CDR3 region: CASSSRTGQNTGELFF.

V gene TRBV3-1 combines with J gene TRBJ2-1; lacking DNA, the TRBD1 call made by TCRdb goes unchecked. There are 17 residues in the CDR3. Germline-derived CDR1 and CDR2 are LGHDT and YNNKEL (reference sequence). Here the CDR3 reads CASSHPKGTLSYNEQFF.

The CDR3 reads CASSDEFGTGLYEQYF. The chain couples TRBV6-1 to TRBJ2-7; TCRdb designates TRBD1, a call that cannot be tested without DNA. This CDR3 spans 16 amino acids. Germline lookup yields CDR1 MNHNS and CDR2 SASEGT.